A single sample gave rise to the 2 T cell receptor beta chains below, sequenced in a study of beta chain features in type 1 diabetes. Isolated RNA was reverse transcribed in full, so expressed TCRB transcripts were sequenced. Generated by immunoSEQ multiplex PCR, the TCRdb table keeps only in-frame clones and is missing some. Of some 270,000 clones in the sample, around 7.8% are singletons; the top ten hold approximately 1%. Sample: central memory CD4+ T cells from blood. The receptors stem from a woman aged 18-30 years in good health.

This clone was seen a few times. The rearrangement joins TRBV6-6 to TRBJ1-2, with 7 nucleotides matching TRBD1. Per the germline V gene, CDR1 is MNHNY and CDR2 is SVGAGI (reference sequence). The CDR3 has 15 residues. V shed 5 bases, J shed 8 bases, and the junction held 14 bases outside the gene matches. The DNA for the CDR3 is TGTGCCAGCAGTCCTCTCCGGAGGGGGCTTGAAGGCTACACCTTC. Translation gives CASSPLRRGLEGYTF.

This clone was recorded a few times. The chain joins TRBV30 to TRBJ1-2; D is uncertain. Trimming shortened V by 1 base and J by 8 bases, and 20 bases separated the two germline ends. CDR1 is GTSNPN and CDR2 is SVGIG in the germline V gene (reference sequence). This CDR3 contains 15 residues. The CDR3 loop reads CAWSATHAGQRGYTF. The CDR3 DNA is TGTGCCTGGAGTGCGACCCATGCGGGCCAGAGGGGCTACACCTTC.